Below are 9 T cell receptor beta chains sequenced from a single sample in a study of blood T cell repertoires in COVID-19. Data came from immunoSEQ multiplex PCR; TCRdb stores just in-frame clones and leaves some out. The sample includes roughly 430,000 clones, 70% to 90% seen only once; the top ten take about 1.4%. Sequenced input: PBMCs or T cells enriched from blood (not recorded which). The receptors derive from a woman aged 18-29 years who had been exposed to COVID-19.

The chain joins TRBV2 to TRBJ2-7; TRBD2 is a possible D gene (6 bases). Germline CDR1 reads SNHLY; CDR2 reads FYNNEI. There are 14 residues in the CDR3. V lost 6 bases and J lost 2, with 14 bases in between. The CDR3 DNA reads TGTGCCAGCAGCAGGGAGGTCTCTACCTACGAGCAGTACTTC. Translating it yields CASSREVSTYEQYF.

The chain joins TRBV2 to TRBJ2-7; 11 bases match TRBD1. Germline CDR1 is SNHLY and CDR2 is FYNNEI. The CDR3 is made up of 15 amino acids. Unmatched junction bases numbered 7, after V lost 8 bases and J lost 1 base. DNA for the CDR3: TGTGCCAGCTCAACCGGGACAGGGGGGTCCTACGAGCAGTACTTC. It codes for CASSTGTGGSYEQYF.

Only a few counts were recorded for this clone. CDR3 coding DNA: TGTGCCAGCAGCGTAGAGGGGTTGAATTCACCCCTCCACTTT. It codes for CASSVEGLNSPLHF. The chain is built from TRBV9 and TRBJ1-6; D might be TRBD1 (5 bases). This CDR3 comprises 14 residues. V gave up 0 bases and J gave up 7 bases, with 8 bases separating them. Germline V gives CDR1 SGDLS, CDR2 YYNGEE.

This clone was counted a few times. V and J are TRBV11-2 and TRBJ1-6, with D maybe TRBD1 (6 bases). The CDR3 runs 14 residues. Germline lookup yields CDR1 SGHAT and CDR2 FQNNGV. Trimming pared 0 bases from V and 7 bases from J, leaving 7 bases between. For the CDR3, the DNA is TGTGCCAGCAGCTTAGATCAGGGGAATTCACCCCTCCACTTT. Protein sequence: CASSLDQGNSPLHF.

The chain has TRBV7-3 and TRBJ2-3, with D possibly matching TRBD1 (5 bases). Trimming stripped 4 bases from V and 2 bases from J, with 7 bases between. CDR1 is SGHTA, CDR2 FQGTGA, per germline. The CDR3 spans 13 residues. CDR3 in amino acids: CASSSGFTDTQYF. The CDR3 bases are TGTGCCAGCAGCTCAGGGTTCACAGATACGCAGTATTTT.

This sequence joins TRBV5-4 and TRBJ2-7, with 10 bases lining up with TRBD1. Germline CDR1 reads SGHNT; CDR2 reads YYREEE (reference sequence). The CDR3 sequence is 15 residues long. Losses at the gene ends were 3 bases for V and 5 bases for J; bases not matched to a gene: 8. The CDR3 region has the DNA TGTGCCAGCAGCTCCCGGGACAGGGGTGTTCACGAGCAGTACTTC. Its protein product is CASSSRDRGVHEQYF.

This chain links TRBV4-2 with TRBJ2-3, with 12 bases aligning to TRBD2. The J segment lost 6 bases and the V segment lost 3 bases, leaving 10 bases of the junction unmatched. Germline V gene sequence: CDR1 LGHNA, CDR2 YNFKEQ. This CDR3 spans 17 amino acids. Here the CDR3 reads CASSHRSLAGGSDTQYF. The CDR3, as DNA: TGTGCCAGCAGCCACAGGAGCCTAGCGGGGGGGTCGGATACGCAGTATTTT.

The chain couples TRBV6-8 to TRBJ2-3; D might be TRBD2 (6 bases). The length of the CDR3 is 14 residues. CDR1 is MNHGY and CDR2 is SAAAGT in the germline V gene. Trimming left V 6 bases short and J 4 bases short, with 14 bases between. The CDR3 is CASSRWRGSDTQYF. Written as DNA, the CDR3 is TGTGCCAGCAGCCGGTGGAGGGGCTCAGATACGCAGTATTTT.

The rearrangement joins TRBV28 to TRBJ2-3; D may be TRBD1 (6 bases). The germline CDR1 and CDR2 sequences are MDHEN and SYDVKM. This CDR3 has 15 amino acids. V was clipped by 2 bases and J by 4 bases, with 13 bases between them. This chain's CDR3 is CASSLGGVLPDTQYF. The CDR3 DNA reads as TGTGCCAGCAGTTTAGGGGGCGTCCTCCCAGATACGCAGTATTTT.